This TCR beta chain was recovered during a study of liver allograft versus peripheral blood T cells. Background on the study: The study compared liver allograft T cell receptor repertoires against peripheral blood repertoires of liver transplant recipients. General study points: Liver allograft and peripheral blood T cell receptor repertoires reportedly differed.

Each CDR3 protein is one row after TCRdb ran MiXCR on the reads. The sample lists some 8,500 distinct CDR3 sequences; around 16% were seen once. Germline V gives CDR1 SQVTM, CDR2 ANQGSEA. V lost 4 bases, J lost 5 bases, and 14 bases lay in between. The CDR3 extends over 13 amino acids. This clonotype is medium-sized within its sample. Antigen unknown. The sequence was collected from a human patient who had a liver transplant. Some of the T cells might come from the graft donor. This sequence joins TRBV29-1 and TRBJ1-1; D ambiguous. In nucleotides, the CDR3 is TGCAGCGTTGTCTTGTGGGGAGGGACTGAAGCTTTCTTT. Protein product: CSVVLWGGTEAFF. Together with reference TRBV29-1 and TRBJ1-1, the CDR3 gives the full variable domain: SAVISQKPSRDICQRGTSLTIQCQVDSQVTMMFWYRQQPGQSLTLIATANQGSEATYESGFVIDKFPISRPNLTFSTLTVSNMSPEDSSIYLCSVVLWGGTEAFFGQGTRLTVV.